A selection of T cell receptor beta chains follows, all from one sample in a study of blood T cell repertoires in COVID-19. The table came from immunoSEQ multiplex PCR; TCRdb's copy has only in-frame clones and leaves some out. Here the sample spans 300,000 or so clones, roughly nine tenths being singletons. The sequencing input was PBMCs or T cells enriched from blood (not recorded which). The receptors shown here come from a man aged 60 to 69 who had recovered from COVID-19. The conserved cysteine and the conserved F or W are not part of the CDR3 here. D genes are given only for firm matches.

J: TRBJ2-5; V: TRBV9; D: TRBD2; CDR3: ASSVAGGGHETQY
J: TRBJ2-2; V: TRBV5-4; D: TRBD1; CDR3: ASSDRGYGELF
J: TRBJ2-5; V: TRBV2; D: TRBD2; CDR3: ASKPRGVLGETQY
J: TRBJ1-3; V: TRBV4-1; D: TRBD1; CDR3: ASSQELQGAGNTIY
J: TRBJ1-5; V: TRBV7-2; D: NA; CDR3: ASSQDTMYQPQH
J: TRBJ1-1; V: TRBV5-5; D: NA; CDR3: ASSLAPGQEAF
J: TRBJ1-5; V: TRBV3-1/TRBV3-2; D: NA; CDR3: ASSQDIGGALAGQPQH
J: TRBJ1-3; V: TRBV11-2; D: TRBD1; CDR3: ASSLVQGAYGNTIY
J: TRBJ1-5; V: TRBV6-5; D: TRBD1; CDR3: ASSYTRGLQPQH
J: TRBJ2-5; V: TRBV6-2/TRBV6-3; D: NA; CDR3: ASSARAGTQY